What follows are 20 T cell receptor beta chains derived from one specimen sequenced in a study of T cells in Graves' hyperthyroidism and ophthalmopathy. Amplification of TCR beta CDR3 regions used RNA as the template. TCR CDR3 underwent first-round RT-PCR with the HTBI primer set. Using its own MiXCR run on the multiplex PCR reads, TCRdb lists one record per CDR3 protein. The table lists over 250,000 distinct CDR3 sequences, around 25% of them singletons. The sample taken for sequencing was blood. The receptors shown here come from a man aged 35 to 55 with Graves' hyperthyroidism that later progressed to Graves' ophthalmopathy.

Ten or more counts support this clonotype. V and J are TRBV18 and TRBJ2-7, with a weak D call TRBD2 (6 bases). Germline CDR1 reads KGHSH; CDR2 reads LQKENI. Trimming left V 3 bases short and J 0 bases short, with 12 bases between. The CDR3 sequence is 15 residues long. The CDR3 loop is CASSPPSASSYEQYF. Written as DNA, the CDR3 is TGTGCCAGCTCACCTCCTAGCGCTAGCTCCTACGAGCAGTACTTC.

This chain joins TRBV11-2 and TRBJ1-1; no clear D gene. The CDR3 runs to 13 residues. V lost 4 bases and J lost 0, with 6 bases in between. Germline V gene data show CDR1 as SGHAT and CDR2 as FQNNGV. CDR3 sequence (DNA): TGTGCCAGCAGCTATGACCTGAACACTGAAGCTTTCTTT. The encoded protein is CASSYDLNTEAFF.

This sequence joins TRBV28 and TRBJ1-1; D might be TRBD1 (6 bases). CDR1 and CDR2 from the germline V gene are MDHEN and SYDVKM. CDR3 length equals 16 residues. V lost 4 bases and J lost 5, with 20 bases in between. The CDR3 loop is CASSWVGLSQGTEAFF. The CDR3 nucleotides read TGTGCCAGCAGTTGGGTAGGGCTAAGCCAGGGGACTGAAGCTTTCTTT.

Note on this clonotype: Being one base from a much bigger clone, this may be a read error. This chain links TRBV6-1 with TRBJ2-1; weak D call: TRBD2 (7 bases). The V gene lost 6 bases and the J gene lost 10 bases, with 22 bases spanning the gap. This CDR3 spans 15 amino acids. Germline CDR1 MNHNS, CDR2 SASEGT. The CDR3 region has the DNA TGTGCCAGCAGCTGGGGAGGGGGGGGGTACGACGAGCAGTTCTTC. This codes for CASSWGGGGYDEQFF.

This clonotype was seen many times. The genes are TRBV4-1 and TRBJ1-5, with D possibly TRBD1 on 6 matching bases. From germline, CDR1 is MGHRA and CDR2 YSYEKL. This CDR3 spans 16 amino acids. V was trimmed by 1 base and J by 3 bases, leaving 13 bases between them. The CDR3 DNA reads TGCGCCAGCAGCCAAGGGGGACGGGACATCAATCAGCCCCAGCATTTT. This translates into CASSQGGRDINQPQHF.

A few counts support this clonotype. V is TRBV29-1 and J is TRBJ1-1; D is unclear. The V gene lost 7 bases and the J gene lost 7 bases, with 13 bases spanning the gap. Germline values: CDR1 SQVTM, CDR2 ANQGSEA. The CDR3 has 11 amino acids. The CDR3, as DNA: TGCAGCGCCGGAAGGTACGGTGAAGCTTTCTTT. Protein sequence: CSAGRYGEAFF.

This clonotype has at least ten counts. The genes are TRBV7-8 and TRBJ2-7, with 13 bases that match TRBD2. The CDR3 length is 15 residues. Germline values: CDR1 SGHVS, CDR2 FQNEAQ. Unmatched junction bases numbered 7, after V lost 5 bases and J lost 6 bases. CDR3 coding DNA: TGTGCCAGCAGCCCGGGACTAGCGGGACAGGGCGAGCAGTACTTC. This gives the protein CASSPGLAGQGEQYF.

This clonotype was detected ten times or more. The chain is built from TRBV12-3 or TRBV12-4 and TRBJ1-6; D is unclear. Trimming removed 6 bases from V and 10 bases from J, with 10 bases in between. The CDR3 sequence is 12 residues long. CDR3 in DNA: TGTGCCAGCAGACCTGCGGACTCACCCCTCCACTTT. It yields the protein CASRPADSPLHF.

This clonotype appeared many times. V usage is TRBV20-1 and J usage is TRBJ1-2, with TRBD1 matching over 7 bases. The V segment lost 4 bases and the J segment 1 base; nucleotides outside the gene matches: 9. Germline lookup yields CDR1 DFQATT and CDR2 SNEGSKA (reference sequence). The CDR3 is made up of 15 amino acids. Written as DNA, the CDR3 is TGCAGTGCTAACCCGGGACAGCCTTTTAACTATGGCTACACCTTC. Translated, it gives CSANPGQPFNYGYTF.

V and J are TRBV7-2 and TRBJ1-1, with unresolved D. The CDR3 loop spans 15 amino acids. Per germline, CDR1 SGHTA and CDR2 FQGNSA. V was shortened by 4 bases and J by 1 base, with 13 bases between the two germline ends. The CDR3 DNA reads TGTGCCAGCAGCTCCCCCCGGCCGACGAACACTGAAGCTTTCTTT. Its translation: CASSSPRPTNTEAFF.

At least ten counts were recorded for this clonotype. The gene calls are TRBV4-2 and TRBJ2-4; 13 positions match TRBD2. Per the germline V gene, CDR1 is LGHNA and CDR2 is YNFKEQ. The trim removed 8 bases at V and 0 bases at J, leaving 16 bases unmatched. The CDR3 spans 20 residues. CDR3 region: CASSEVGLAGEKLAKNIQYF. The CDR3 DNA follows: TGTGCCAGCTCCGAAGTAGGACTAGCGGGAGAGAAACTAGCCAAAAACATTCAGTACTTC.

The CDR3 protein is CASSSTLAGTETQYF. CDR3 nucleotide sequence: TGTGCCAGCAGCTCCACACTAGCGGGAACGGAGACCCAGTACTTC. This chain uses TRBV11-2 with TRBJ2-5; 10 bases map to TRBD2. The germline V gene encodes CDR1 SGHAT and CDR2 FQNNGV. V dropped 4 bases and J dropped 5; count of bases not matched to a gene: 7. This CDR3 region has 15 residues.

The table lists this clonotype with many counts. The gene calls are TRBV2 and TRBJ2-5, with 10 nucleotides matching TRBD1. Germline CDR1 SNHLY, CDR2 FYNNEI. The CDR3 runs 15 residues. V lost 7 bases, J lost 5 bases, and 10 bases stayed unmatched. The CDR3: CASTRRQGAGETQYF. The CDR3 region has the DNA TGTGCCAGCACACGAAGACAGGGGGCAGGGGAGACCCAGTACTTC.

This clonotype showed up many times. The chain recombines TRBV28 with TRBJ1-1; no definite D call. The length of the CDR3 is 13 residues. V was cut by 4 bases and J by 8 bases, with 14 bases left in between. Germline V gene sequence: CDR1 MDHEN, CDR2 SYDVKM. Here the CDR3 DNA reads TGTGCCAGCAGTTCCATCCGGGCGGCGGAAGCTTTCTTT. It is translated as CASSSIRAAEAFF.

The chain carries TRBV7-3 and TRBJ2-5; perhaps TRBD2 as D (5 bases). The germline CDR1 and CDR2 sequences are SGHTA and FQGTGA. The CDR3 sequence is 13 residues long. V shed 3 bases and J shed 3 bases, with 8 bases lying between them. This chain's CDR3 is CASSFAGKETQYF. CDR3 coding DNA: TGTGCCAGCAGCTTCGCCGGGAAAGAGACCCAGTACTTC. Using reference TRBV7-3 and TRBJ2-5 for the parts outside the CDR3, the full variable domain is GAGVSQTPSNKVTEKGKYVELRCDPISGHTALYWYRQSLGQGPEFLIYFQGTGAADDSGLPNDRFFAVRPEGSVSTLKIQRTERGDSAVYLCASSFAGKETQYFGPGTRLLVL.

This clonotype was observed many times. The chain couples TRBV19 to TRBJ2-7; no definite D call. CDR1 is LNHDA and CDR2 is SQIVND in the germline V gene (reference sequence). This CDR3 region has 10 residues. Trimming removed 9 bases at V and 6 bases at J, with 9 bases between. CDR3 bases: TGTGCCAGGGAATGGCGCGAGCAGTACTTC. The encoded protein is CAREWREQYF.

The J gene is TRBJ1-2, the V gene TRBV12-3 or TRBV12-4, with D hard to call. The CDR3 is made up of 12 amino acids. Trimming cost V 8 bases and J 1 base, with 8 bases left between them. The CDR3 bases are TGTGCCAGCGGTAACTATAACTATGGCTACACCTTC. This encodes CASGNYNYGYTF.

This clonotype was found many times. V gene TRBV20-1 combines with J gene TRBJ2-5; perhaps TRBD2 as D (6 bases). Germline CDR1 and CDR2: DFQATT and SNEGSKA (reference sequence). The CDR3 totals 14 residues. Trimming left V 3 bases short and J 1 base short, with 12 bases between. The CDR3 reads CSASRRDFQETQYF. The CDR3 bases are TGCAGTGCTAGCCGTCGGGACTTCCAAGAGACCCAGTACTTC.

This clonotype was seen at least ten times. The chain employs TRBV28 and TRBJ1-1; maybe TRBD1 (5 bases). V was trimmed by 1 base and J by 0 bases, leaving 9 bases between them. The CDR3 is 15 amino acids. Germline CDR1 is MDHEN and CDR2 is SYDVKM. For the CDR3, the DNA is TGTGCCAGCAGTTTATCACAGGATATGAACACTGAAGCTTTCTTT. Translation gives CASSLSQDMNTEAFF.

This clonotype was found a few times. DNA of the CDR3: TGTGCCAGCAGACCCCGGGGTAGCGGGGGGTACCAAGAGACCCAGTACTTC. As protein: CASRPRGSGGYQETQYF. This chain links TRBV12-3 or TRBV12-4 with TRBJ2-5; TRBD2 matches at 10 bases. The length of the CDR3 is 17 residues. The V gene end was trimmed by 6 bases and the J gene end by 0 bases; junction bases not matched to a gene: 10.